The rows below give T cell receptor beta chains drawn from one sample of a study of blood T cell repertoires in COVID-19. Using immunoSEQ multiplex PCR, the repertoire was profiled, and TCRdb retains in-frame clones only, with some absent. The sample lists some 210,000 clones, around 92% occurring once. The sequencing input was peripheral blood. These receptors came from a man under 40 with acute or convalescent COVID-19. CDR3s include the opening cysteine and the closing phenylalanine or tryptophan. A D gene is named only where the DNA matches it firmly. Where a row states a size, it is once, few, many or the class of an expanded clone; other rows omit it.

cdr3_length: 14; d_call: TRBD1; j_call: TRBJ2-7; v_call: TRBV7-9; clone_size: .; cdr3_aa: CASSLVGQGYEQYF; cdr3_nt: TGTGCCAGCAGCTTAGTGGGACAGGGTTACGAGCAGTACTTC
cdr3_length: 17; d_call: TRBD2; j_call: TRBJ2-1; v_call: TRBV12-5; clone_size: .; cdr3_aa: CASGHTPGLAGVHEQFF; cdr3_nt: TGTGCTAGTGGCCACACCCCGGGACTAGCGGGAGTTCATGAGCAGTTCTTC
cdr3_length: 16; d_call: TRBD2; j_call: TRBJ2-3; v_call: TRBV5-6; clone_size: .; cdr3_aa: CASSLSGLATTDTQYF; cdr3_nt: TGTGCCAGCAGCTTGTCTGGACTAGCGACAACAGATACGCAGTATTTT
cdr3_length: 14; d_call: TRBD1; j_call: TRBJ2-2; v_call: TRBV30; clone_size: once; cdr3_aa: CAWRGQGSTGELFF; cdr3_nt: TGTGCCTGGAGGGGACAGGGCAGCACCGGGGAGCTGTTTTTT
cdr3_length: 16; d_call: .; j_call: TRBJ2-1; v_call: TRBV21-1; clone_size: .; cdr3_aa: CASSKGDPGAGHEQFF; cdr3_nt: TGTGCCAGCAGCAAAGGGGATCCGGGAGCGGGCCATGAGCAGTTCTTC
cdr3_length: 12; d_call: .; j_call: TRBJ1-6; v_call: TRBV12-3/TRBV12-4; clone_size: .; cdr3_aa: CASSRDRSPLHF; cdr3_nt: TGTGCCAGCAGCAGGGATCGCTCACCCCTCCACTTT
cdr3_length: 15; d_call: .; j_call: TRBJ2-1; v_call: TRBV3-1/TRBV3-2; clone_size: .; cdr3_aa: CASSPRDLALNEQFF; cdr3_nt: TGTGCCAGCAGCCCGAGGGATCTAGCACTCAATGAGCAGTTCTTC
cdr3_length: 14; d_call: TRBD1; j_call: TRBJ2-7; v_call: TRBV5-4; clone_size: .; cdr3_aa: CASSSTGTGEDQYF; cdr3_nt: TGTGCCAGCAGTTCTACCGGGACAGGGGAGGACCAGTACTTC
cdr3_length: 17; d_call: TRBD2; j_call: TRBJ2-1; v_call: TRBV6-1; clone_size: .; cdr3_aa: CASSGGPGGGKYNEQFF; cdr3_nt: TGTGCCAGCAGTGGGGGACCTGGGGGAGGGAAGTACAATGAGCAGTTCTTC
cdr3_length: 13; d_call: TRBD1; j_call: TRBJ2-7; v_call: TRBV18; clone_size: .; cdr3_aa: CASSPGDRGRQYF; cdr3_nt: TGTGCCAGCTCACCGGGGGACAGGGGTCGCCAGTACTTC
cdr3_length: 18; d_call: .; j_call: TRBJ1-5; v_call: TRBV5-8; clone_size: .; cdr3_aa: CASSLGRQRHGSNQPQHF; cdr3_nt: TGTGCCAGCAGCTTGGGTCGCCAAAGACACGGTAGCAATCAGCCCCAGCATTTT
cdr3_length: 13; d_call: .; j_call: TRBJ2-7; v_call: TRBV27; clone_size: .; cdr3_aa: CASSLGRDYEQYF; cdr3_nt: TGTGCCAGCAGTTTGGGCAGGGACTACGAGCAGTACTTC
cdr3_length: 14; d_call: .; j_call: TRBJ2-5; v_call: TRBV5-8; clone_size: .; cdr3_aa: CASRSQGWRETQYF; cdr3_nt: TGTGCCAGCAGATCACAGGGCTGGAGGGAGACCCAGTACTTC
cdr3_length: 15; d_call: .; j_call: TRBJ2-3; v_call: TRBV18; clone_size: .; cdr3_aa: CASSPTRQGEATQYF; cdr3_nt: TGTGCCAGCTCACCAACCCGGCAGGGGGAGGCTACGCAGTATTTT
cdr3_length: 15; d_call: TRBD1; j_call: TRBJ1-1; v_call: TRBV3-1/TRBV3-2; clone_size: .; cdr3_aa: CASSHQGASNTEAFF; cdr3_nt: TGTGCCAGCAGCCATCAGGGGGCTTCGAACACTGAAGCTTTCTTT
cdr3_length: 15; d_call: .; j_call: TRBJ2-5; v_call: TRBV7-3; clone_size: .; cdr3_aa: CASSHLAGVGETQYF; cdr3_nt: TGTGCCAGCAGCCATCTAGCAGGAGTTGGGGAGACCCAGTACTTC
cdr3_length: 18; d_call: TRBD2; j_call: TRBJ2-7; v_call: TRBV6-2/TRBV6-3; clone_size: .; cdr3_aa: CASSYSKRPSGRASEQYF; cdr3_nt: TGTGCCAGCAGTTACTCGAAGCGTCCTAGCGGGAGGGCCAGCGAGCAGTACTTC
cdr3_length: 14; d_call: TRBD2; j_call: TRBJ2-2; v_call: TRBV28; clone_size: once; cdr3_aa: CASSLGTTPRELFF; cdr3_nt: TGTGCCAGCAGCCTCGGGACTACCCCCCGGGAGCTGTTTTTT
cdr3_length: 12; d_call: .; j_call: TRBJ2-7; v_call: TRBV28; clone_size: .; cdr3_aa: CASREGLAEQYF; cdr3_nt: TGTGCCAGCAGGGAGGGGCTGGCCGAGCAGTACTTC
cdr3_length: 16; d_call: TRBD2; j_call: TRBJ2-3; v_call: TRBV4-2; clone_size: .; cdr3_aa: CASSQVKRDGSDTQYF; cdr3_nt: TGTGCCAGCAGCCAAGTTAAGCGGGATGGCTCAGATACGCAGTATTTT